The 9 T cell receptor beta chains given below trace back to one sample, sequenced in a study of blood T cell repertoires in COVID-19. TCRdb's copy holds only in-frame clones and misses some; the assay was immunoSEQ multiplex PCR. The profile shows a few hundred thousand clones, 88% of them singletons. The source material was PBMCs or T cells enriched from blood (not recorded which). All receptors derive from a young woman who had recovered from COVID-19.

The CDR3 sequence is CASSLPGTRFYEQFF. In DNA form, the CDR3 reads TGTGCCAGCAGCTTACCCGGGACTAGGTTCTATGAGCAGTTCTTC. The chain employs TRBV13 and TRBJ2-1, with 8 bases fitting TRBD2. CDR3 length equals 15 residues. The germline V gene has CDR1 PRHDT and CDR2 FYEKMQ (reference sequence). After removal of 2 bases from V and 8 bases from J, the junction contained 8 bases not matched to a gene.

The CDR3 DNA reads TGTGCCAGCAGCCAAGGACAGGGAGTCTATGGCTACACCTTC. The encoded protein is CASSQGQGVYGYTF. The rearrangement joins TRBV14 to TRBJ1-2; the match to TRBD1 covers 7 bases. The J segment lost 4 bases and the V segment lost 1 base, leaving 3 bases of the junction unmatched. The CDR3 has 14 amino acids. CDR1 is SGHDN and CDR2 is FVKESK in the germline V gene. Drawing the rest from reference TRBV14 and TRBJ1-2, the complete variable domain is EAGVTQFPSHSVIEKGQTVTLRCDPISGHDNLYWYRRVMGKEIKFLLHFVKESKQDESGMPNNRFLAERTGGTYSTLKVQPAELEDSGVYFCASSQGQGVYGYTFGSGTRLTVV.

CDR3 region: CASGQNIVQSYEQYF. The CDR3 region has the DNA TGTGCCAGCGGACAGAATATCGTCCAGTCCTACGAGCAGTACTTC. The V and J genes are TRBV5-8 and TRBJ2-7; tentative D call: TRBD1 (6 bases). The CDR3 spans 15 residues. Germline CDR1 SGHTS, CDR2 YDEGEE. Trimming cost V 7 bases and J 1 base, with 18 bases left between them.

The CDR3 region is CATSTKADTEAFF. The CDR3, as DNA: TGTGCCACCAGCACAAAAGCGGACACTGAAGCTTTCTTT. The chain uses TRBV15 and TRBJ1-1, with D unresolved. This CDR3 comprises 13 residues. CDR1 is LNHNV, CDR2 YYDKDF, per germline (reference sequence). V lost 4 bases, J lost 3 bases, and 9 bases lay in between. The variable domain in full, completed from reference TRBV15 and TRBJ1-1, reads DAMVIQNPRYQVTQFGKPVTLSCSQTLNHNVMYWYQQKSSQAPKLLFHYYDKDFNNEADTPDNFQSRRPNTSFCFLDIRSPGLGDTAMYLCATSTKADTEAFFGQGTRLTVV.

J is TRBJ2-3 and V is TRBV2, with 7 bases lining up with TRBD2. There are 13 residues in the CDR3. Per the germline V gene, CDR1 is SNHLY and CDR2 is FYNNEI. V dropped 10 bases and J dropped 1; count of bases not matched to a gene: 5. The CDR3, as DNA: TGTGCCACGGGGGGAAGGGGCACAGATACGCAGTATTTT. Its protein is CATGGRGTDTQYF.

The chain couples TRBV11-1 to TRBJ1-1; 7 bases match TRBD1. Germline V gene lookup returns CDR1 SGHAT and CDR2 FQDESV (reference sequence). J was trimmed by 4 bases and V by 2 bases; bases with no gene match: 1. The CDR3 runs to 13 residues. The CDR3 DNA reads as TGTGCCAGCAGCTTATCAGGGGGCACTGAAGCTTTCTTT. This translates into CASSLSGGTEAFF. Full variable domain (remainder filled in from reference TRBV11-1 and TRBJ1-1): EAEVAQSPRYKITEKSQAVAFWCDPISGHATLYWYRQILGQGPELLVQFQDESVVDDSQLPKDRFSAERLKGVDSTLKIQPAELGDSAMYLCASSLSGGTEAFFGQGTRLTVV.

The CDR3 DNA sequence: TGTGCCAGTAGTATAATGGCGGGAGGGTCCCAAGAGACCCAGTACTTC. This encodes CASSIMAGGSQETQYF. The chain combines TRBV19 with TRBJ2-5; 9 nucleotides agree with TRBD2. The germline V gene has CDR1 LNHDA and CDR2 SQIVND (reference sequence). V lost 2 bases to trimming and J lost 1 base; unmatched junction nucleotides: 5. This CDR3 is built from 16 residues.

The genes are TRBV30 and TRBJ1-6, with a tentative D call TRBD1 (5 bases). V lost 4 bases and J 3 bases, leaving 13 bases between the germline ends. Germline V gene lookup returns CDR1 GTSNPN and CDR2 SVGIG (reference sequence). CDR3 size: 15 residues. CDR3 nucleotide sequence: TGTGCCTGGACCCTAACCGGGGGCTATAATTCACCCCTCCACTTT. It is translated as CAWTLTGGYNSPLHF.

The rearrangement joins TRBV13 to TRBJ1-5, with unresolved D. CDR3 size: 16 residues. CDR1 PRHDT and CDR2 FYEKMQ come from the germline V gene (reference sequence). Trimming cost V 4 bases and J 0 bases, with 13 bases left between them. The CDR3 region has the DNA TGTGCCAGCAGCTCCAACGCGAGGGCTAGCAATCAGCCCCAGCATTTT. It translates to CASSSNARASNQPQHF.